The clone carrying this T cell receptor beta chain was counted a single time. The sample belongs to a study of blood T cell repertoires in COVID-19. Study-level information: Acute and convalescent COVID-19 specimens originated in the United States, Italy and Spain. Sample material is recorded as cDNA or gDNA derived from T cells, B-cell-depleted T cells, or PBMCs.

Per the original data handling: Amplified reference gene primers provided the basis for estimating nucleated cell counts. Profiled with immunoSEQ multiplex PCR; TCRdb holds only in-frame clones, not every one. V and J calls and clone size are copied from that table; D and trimming were computed from the DNA. This table holds 71,000 or so clones, about nine tenths found once. This TCR derives from a woman between 18 and 29 years old with acute or convalescent COVID-19. Sequenced input: peripheral blood.

This chain's CDR3 is CASSSKTDYNEQFF. CDR3 nucleotides: TGTGCCAGCAGTTCAAAGACAGACTACAATGAGCAGTTCTTC. The gene calls are TRBV27 and TRBJ2-1, with D tentatively TRBD1 (5 bases). Trimming removed 4 bases at V and 3 bases at J, with 10 bases between. The CDR3 totals 14 residues. Germline CDR1 and CDR2: MNHEY and SMNVEV (reference sequence).